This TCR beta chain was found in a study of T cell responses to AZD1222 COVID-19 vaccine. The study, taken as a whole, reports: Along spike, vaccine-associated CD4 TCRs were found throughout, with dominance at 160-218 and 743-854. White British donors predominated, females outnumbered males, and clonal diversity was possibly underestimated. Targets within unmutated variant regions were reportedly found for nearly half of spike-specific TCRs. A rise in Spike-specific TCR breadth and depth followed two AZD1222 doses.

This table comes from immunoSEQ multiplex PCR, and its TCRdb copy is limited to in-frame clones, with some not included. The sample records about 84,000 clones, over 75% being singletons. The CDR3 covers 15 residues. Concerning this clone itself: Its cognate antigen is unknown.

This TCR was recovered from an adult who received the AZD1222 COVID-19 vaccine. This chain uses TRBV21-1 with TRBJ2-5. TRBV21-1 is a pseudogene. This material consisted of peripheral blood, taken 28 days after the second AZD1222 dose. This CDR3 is CASSKEVKGKETQYF. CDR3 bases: TGTGCCAGCAGCAAAGAGGTAAAAGGGAAAGAGACCCAGTACTTC.